Presented here are 23 T cell receptor beta chains from one specimen sequenced in a study of cytomegalovirus exposure and HLA in healthy donors. 60 Vbeta and 13 Jbeta primers were used in PCR. Libraries were prepared by immunoSEQ multiplex PCR; TCRdb keeps only in-frame clonotypes and omits some of them. The profile covers 150,000 to 250,000 clones, with almost 85% appearing a single time and 2% to 2.5% taken by the ten largest. Sequenced input: PBMCs. These receptors were taken from a woman aged 45 to 65 in good health and CMV-seronegative.

The rearrangement joins TRBV19 to TRBJ2-2, with D possibly TRBD1 on 5 matching bases. CDR3 size: 16 residues. CDR1 is LNHDA and CDR2 is SQIVND in the germline V gene (reference sequence). V lost 6 bases, J lost 1 base, and 15 bases lay in between. CDR3 bases: TGTGCCAGTAGGTCCCCGACAGAGCTGAACACCGGGGAGCTGTTTTTT. It encodes CASRSPTELNTGELFF.

V and J are TRBV29-1 and TRBJ2-7; TRBD1 aligns across 8 bases. There are 14 residues in the CDR3. Germline CDR1 is SQVTM and CDR2 is ANQGSEA. V gave up 7 bases and J gave up 0 bases; unmatched junction bases: 8. The CDR3 DNA reads as TGCAGCGGGTCAACAGGGGGTTCCTCCTACGAGCAGTACTTC. Translated: CSGSTGGSSYEQYF.

Written as DNA, the CDR3 is TGTGCCAGCAGCTCCGGGACAGAGGCAACTAATGAAAAACTGTTTTTT. Its translation: CASSSGTEATNEKLFF. V and J are TRBV5-4 and TRBJ1-4; TRBD1 matches at 7 bases. Germline trimming cut 3 bases from V and 0 bases from J; bases unmatched to any gene: 5. The CDR3 is 16 residues long. CDR1 and CDR2 from the germline V gene are SGHNT and YYREEE (reference sequence).

The CDR3 bases are TGCAGCGTTGGGGCAGGGGTGGGCGGGGAGCTGTTTTTT. It specifies CSVGAGVGGELFF. The chain is built from TRBV29-1 and TRBJ2-2; D might be TRBD1 (6 bases). Trimming shortened V by 4 bases and J by 7 bases, and 13 bases separated the two germline ends. Germline V gene lookup returns CDR1 SQVTM and CDR2 ANQGSEA. CDR3 length: 13 amino acids.

The rearrangement uses TRBV7-2 and TRBJ2-5, with TRBD2 matching 8 bases. The CDR3 length is 15 residues. The V and J ends lost 5 bases and 8 bases, in that order; junction bases with no gene match: 13. From germline, CDR1 is SGHTA and CDR2 FQGNSA. The CDR3 coding sequence is TGTGCCAGCAGCCCCGGGGGGCGGGAGGCCTCCACCCAGTACTTC. Translating it yields CASSPGGREASTQYF.

The rearrangement links TRBV28 to TRBJ2-2, with 9 nucleotides matching TRBD2. The V and J ends lost 7 bases and 4 bases, in that order; junction bases with no gene match: 7. Germline V gives CDR1 MDHEN, CDR2 SYDVKM. CDR3 length equals 15 residues. The CDR3: CASKSGRPFTGELFF. CDR3 coding DNA: TGTGCCAGCAAGAGCGGGAGGCCCTTCACCGGGGAGCTGTTTTTT.

The chain combines TRBV7-8 with TRBJ2-5, with a weak D call TRBD2 (5 bases). From germline, CDR1 is SGHVS and CDR2 FQNEAQ. Trimming removed 1 base at V and 4 bases at J, with 16 bases between. CDR3 length equals 16 residues. The CDR3: CASSLEGGLRGETQYF. The CDR3 nucleotides read TGTGCCAGCAGCTTAGAGGGCGGGCTTAGAGGAGAGACCCAGTACTTC.

This clone was seen just once. The gene calls are TRBV11-1 and TRBJ2-5; TRBD1 might be the D (6 bases). This CDR3 is built from 14 residues. CDR1 and CDR2 from the germline V gene are SGHAT and FQDESV (reference sequence). V lost 1 base and J 4 bases, leaving 10 bases between the germline ends. The CDR3, as DNA: TGTGCCAGCAGCTTAGAGGAAGGGGGAGAGACCCAGTACTTC. Translating it yields CASSLEEGGETQYF.

V is TRBV7-6 and J is TRBJ2-1; 7 bases line up with TRBD2. Germline CDR1 is SGHVS and CDR2 is FNYEAQ. The CDR3 extends over 16 amino acids. J was trimmed by 2 bases and V by 2 bases; bases with no gene match: 6. In DNA form, the CDR3 reads TGTGCCAGCAGCTTATCTCCTAGCGGAACCTACAATGAGCAGTTCTTC. This encodes CASSLSPSGTYNEQFF. Using reference TRBV7-6 and TRBJ2-1 for the parts outside the CDR3, the full variable domain is GAGVSQSPRYKVTKRGQDVALRCDPISGHVSLYWYRQALGQGPEFLTYFNYEAQQDKSGLPNDRFSAERPEGSISTLTIQRTEQRDSAMYRCASSLSPSGTYNEQFFGPGTRLTVL.

A note on this clone: One end of the junction does not line up with germline, which may come from a read error. This rearrangement joins TRBV28 to TRBJ1-4; 7 bases line up with TRBD1. The CDR3 is 11 residues long. CDR1 and CDR2 from the germline V gene are MDHEN and SYDVKM. CDR3: CATQGGEKLFF. The CDR3 DNA is TGTGCCACCCAGGGGGGAGAAAAGCTGTTTTTT.

The rearrangement links TRBV16 to TRBJ2-2, with D possibly being TRBD1 (6 bases). Trimming left V 3 bases short and J 1 base short, with 12 bases between. Germline V gene data show CDR1 as KGHSY and CDR2 as FQNENV. CDR3 size: 16 residues. CDR3 residues: CASSQPGTKNTGELFF. The CDR3 nucleotides read TGTGCCAGCAGCCAGCCCGGGACAAAGAACACCGGGGAGCTGTTTTTT.

The DNA of the CDR3 is TGTGCCAGCATCGACAGGGAGAACACTGAAGCTTTCTTT. It codes for CASIDRENTEAFF. The rearrangement links TRBV6-4 to TRBJ1-1; 7 nucleotides align to TRBD1. After removal of 7 bases from V and 1 base from J, the junction contained 3 bases not matched to a gene. CDR1 MRHNA and CDR2 SNTAGT come from the germline V gene. The CDR3 has 13 amino acids.

The V gene is TRBV27, the J gene TRBJ1-2, with 8 bases fitting TRBD1. The germline gives CDR1 MNHEY, CDR2 SMNVEV (reference sequence). The ends lost 3 bases at V and 7 bases at J; junction bases unmatched: 10. The CDR3 is made up of 15 amino acids. This CDR3 reads CASSLGGRGQGGYTF. The DNA of the CDR3 is TGTGCCAGCAGTTTGGGGGGCAGGGGGCAGGGTGGCTACACCTTC.

The chain is built from TRBV4-1 and TRBJ2-1; D might be TRBD2 (6 bases). Looked up from germline, CDR1 is MGHRA and CDR2 is YSYEKL. The V end lost 8 bases, the J end lost 4 bases, and 9 bases lay between the germline ends. The CDR3 has 12 amino acids. The CDR3, as DNA: TGCGCCAGCGGGCGGGATTACAATGAGCAGTTCTTC. The encoded protein is CASGRDYNEQFF.

The J gene is TRBJ1-5, the V gene TRBV21-1. TRBV21-1 is listed as a pseudogene. The CDR3 runs 15 residues. The CDR3 loop reads CASSREGKSNQPQHF. The CDR3 coding sequence is TGTGCCAGCAGCCGGGAAGGAAAAAGCAATCAGCCCCAGCATTTT.

The rearrangement uses TRBV10-2 and TRBJ2-1, with D possibly TRBD2 on 6 matching bases. The germline V gene has CDR1 WSHSY and CDR2 SAAADI. Deletions cut 7 bases from V and 4 bases from J, with 11 bases between. The CDR3 is made up of 13 amino acids. Here the CDR3 DNA reads TGCGCCAGCACACTCGGGACTTACAATGAGCAGTTCTTC. Amino acid sequence: CASTLGTYNEQFF.

The rearrangement links TRBV7-2 to TRBJ2-7, with 9 positions matching TRBD2. The CDR3 length is 14 residues. After removal of 1 base from V and 5 bases from J, the junction contained 3 bases not matched to a gene. In germline, CDR1 is SGHTA, CDR2 FQGNSA. This CDR3 reads CASSLVAGAHEQYF. The CDR3 bases are TGTGCCAGCAGCTTAGTAGCGGGAGCGCACGAGCAGTACTTC.

V and J are TRBV2 and TRBJ1-5, with D possibly being TRBD1 (5 bases). The germline V gene has CDR1 SNHLY and CDR2 FYNNEI. The CDR3 sequence is 16 residues long. V was shortened by 4 bases and J by 1 base, with 14 bases between the two germline ends. This chain's CDR3 is CASSVRGLRSNQPQHF. In DNA, the CDR3 is TGTGCCAGCAGTGTAAGGGGACTCCGGAGCAATCAGCCCCAGCATTTT.

Note on this clone: Sequence at one end of the junction differs from germline and may be a read error. The V and J genes are TRBV27 and TRBJ2-5, with TRBD2 identical over 8 bases. The V gene's germline CDR1 is MNHEY and CDR2 SMNVEV (reference sequence). The CDR3 has 15 amino acids. CDR3 loop: CTSSAGTRRQETQYF. In nucleotides, the CDR3 is TGTACCAGCAGTGCCGGGACTAGACGCCAAGAGACCCAGTACTTC.

This chain connects TRBV4-3 to TRBJ2-5; 7 bases map to TRBD2. This CDR3 is 17 amino acids long. Germline CDR1 LGHNA, CDR2 YSLEER. V trimming: 0 bases; J trimming: 5 bases; junction bases outside the gene matches: 12. CDR3 DNA sequence: TGCGCCAGCAGCCAAGATCGGGTGGGAGGGCCTCGGGAGACCCAGTACTTC. This encodes CASSQDRVGGPRETQYF.

The chain carries TRBV29-1 and TRBJ2-7, with D perhaps TRBD1 (6 bases). The CDR3 contains 14 residues. Trimming pared 4 bases from V and 7 bases from J, leaving 20 bases between. CDR1 and CDR2 from the germline V gene are SQVTM and ANQGSEA. CDR3 amino acids: CSVVRGQPSGEQYF. In DNA form, the CDR3 reads TGCAGCGTTGTTCGCGGACAGCCGTCGGGAGAGCAGTACTTC.

This rearrangement joins TRBV19 to TRBJ2-2; a weak D match, TRBD2 (5 bases). V was clipped by 0 bases and J by 4 bases, with 6 bases between them. The CDR3 covers 14 residues. From germline, CDR1 is LNHDA and CDR2 SQIVND (reference sequence). CDR3 nucleotides: TGTGCCAGTAGTATAGAAACTAGCACCGGGGAGCTGTTTTTT. Protein sequence: CASSIETSTGELFF.

The chain carries TRBV27 and TRBJ2-5; D unclear. Germline CDR1 MNHEY, CDR2 SMNVEV (reference sequence). V dropped 3 bases and J dropped 1 base, with 6 bases sitting between them. The CDR3 totals 13 residues. The CDR3: CASSFGLQETQYF. The CDR3 region has the DNA TGTGCCAGCAGTTTTGGCCTCCAAGAGACCCAGTACTTC.